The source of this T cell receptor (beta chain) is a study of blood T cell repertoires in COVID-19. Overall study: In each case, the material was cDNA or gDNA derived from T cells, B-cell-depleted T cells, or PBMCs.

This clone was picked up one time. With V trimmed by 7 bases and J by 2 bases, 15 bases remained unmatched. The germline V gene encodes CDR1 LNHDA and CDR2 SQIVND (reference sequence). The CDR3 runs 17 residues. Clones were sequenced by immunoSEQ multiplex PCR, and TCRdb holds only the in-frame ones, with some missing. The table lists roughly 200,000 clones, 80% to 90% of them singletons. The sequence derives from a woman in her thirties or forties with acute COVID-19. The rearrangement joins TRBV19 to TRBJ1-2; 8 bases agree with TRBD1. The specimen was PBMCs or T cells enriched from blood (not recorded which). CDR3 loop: CASTPLTAGGENYGYTF. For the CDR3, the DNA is TGTGCCAGTACCCCCTTGACAGCAGGGGGCGAGAACTATGGCTACACCTTC.